This TCR beta chain is from a study of PD-1 blockade in classical Hodgkin lymphoma. Study-level findings and limits: Nivolumab initiated under 1 year post-ASCT led to patient exclusion. Reported findings placed baseline TCR diversity lower in newly diagnosed patients (compared with healthy donors).

TCRdb keeps only in-frame clones here, not all; method: immunoSEQ multiplex PCR. Among some 50,000 clones listed, around 70% were seen once. Comments on this clone: Its antigen remains unidentified.

Looked up from germline, CDR1 is SGDLS and CDR2 is YYNGEE. This CDR3 comprises 15 residues. Between the trimmed V and J ends, which lost 0 bases and 5 bases, there was a span of 15 bases. Each of the patients experienced relapse following autologous stem cell transplantation, and their brentuximab vedotin exposure differed. This receptor was identified in a human donor with classical Hodgkin lymphoma. The chain employs TRBV9 and TRBJ2-7; tentatively, D is TRBD1 (5 bases). The input for sequencing was peripheral blood mononuclear cells (PBMCs), taken at baseline. CDR3 region: CASSVDGQGRDEQYF. Here the CDR3 DNA reads TGTGCCAGCAGCGTAGACGGGCAGGGTCGAGACGAGCAGTACTTC.